Listed here are 29 T cell receptor beta chains from one sample, sequenced in a study of blood T cell repertoires in COVID-19. The protocol was immunoSEQ multiplex PCR, while the TCRdb copy is restricted to in-frame clones and leaves out a portion. The sample carries about 270,000 clones, 75% to 90% recorded once. The sequencing sample was made of peripheral blood. These receptors were obtained from a woman in her seventies with acute or convalescent COVID-19.

The chain is built from TRBV11-2 and TRBJ2-1, with 11 bases fitting TRBD1. Germline-derived CDR1 and CDR2 are SGHAT and FQNNGV. This CDR3 is built from 15 residues. The ends lost 3 bases at V and 3 bases at J; junction bases unmatched: 1. The CDR3 sequence is CASSFGTGGYNEQFF. The CDR3 DNA sequence: TGTGCCAGCAGCTTCGGGACAGGGGGCTACAATGAGCAGTTCTTC. Variable domain in full (rest from reference TRBV11-2 and TRBJ2-1): EAGVAQSPRYKIIEKRQSVAFWCNPISGHATLYWYQQILGQGPKLLIQFQNNGVVDDSQLPKDRFSAERLKGVDSTLKIQPAKLEDSAVYLCASSFGTGGYNEQFFGPGTRLTVL.

This chain uses TRBV7-2 with TRBJ2-7; possible D gene TRBD1, 5 bases. The CDR3 covers 13 residues. V dropped 3 bases and J dropped 5 bases, with 11 bases sitting between them. Per germline, CDR1 SGHTA and CDR2 FQGNSA. The CDR3 DNA reads as TGTGCCAGCAGCTTGGGGCCCAGGGACGAGCAGTACTTC. It specifies CASSLGPRDEQYF.

This chain links TRBV11-2 with TRBJ1-1; D unresolved. There are 12 residues in the CDR3. V lost 3 bases, J lost 1 base, and 3 bases lay in between. CDR1 and CDR2 from the germline V gene are SGHAT and FQNNGV. CDR3 protein: CASSFGNTEAFF. The CDR3 DNA is TGTGCCAGCAGCTTCGGGAACACTGAAGCTTTCTTT.

The V and J genes are TRBV19 and TRBJ2-1; the match to TRBD2 covers 7 bases. The CDR3 length is 13 residues. The trim removed 3 bases at V and 7 bases at J, leaving 3 bases unmatched. CDR1 LNHDA and CDR2 SQIVND come from the germline V gene (reference sequence). The CDR3 spells CASSMGGGNEQFF. The CDR3 DNA reads as TGTGCCAGTAGTATGGGGGGAGGGAATGAGCAGTTCTTC.

The V call is TRBV2, the J call TRBJ1-6; weak D call: TRBD1 (5 bases). Trimming left V 3 bases short and J 4 bases short, with 16 bases between. This CDR3 has 17 amino acids. From germline, CDR1 is SNHLY and CDR2 FYNNEI. In DNA form, the CDR3 reads TGTGCCAGCAGTGACGGGCAGGGTGGGGTTTATAATTCACCCCTCCACTTT. Its protein is CASSDGQGGVYNSPLHF.

This chain uses TRBV5-5 with TRBJ2-2, with a tentative D call TRBD2 (5 bases). V dropped 1 base and J dropped 1 base, with 8 bases sitting between them. The CDR3 consists of 15 residues. Germline CDR1 reads SGHKS; CDR2 reads YYEKEE (reference sequence). DNA of the CDR3: TGTGCCAGCAGCTTGTCGGCGGGGAACACCGGGGAGCTGTTTTTT. Translation: CASSLSAGNTGELFF.

The chain combines TRBV18 with TRBJ2-7; 12 bases are shared with TRBD2. J was trimmed by 6 bases and V by 3 bases; bases with no gene match: 12. Germline CDR1 KGHSH, CDR2 LQKENI. The length of the CDR3 is 17 residues. The CDR3 sequence: CASSPRALAGGPGEQYF. Here the CDR3 DNA reads TGTGCCAGCTCACCGCGTGCCCTAGCGGGGGGGCCTGGCGAGCAGTACTTC.

The chain recombines TRBV20-1 with TRBJ2-3; no clear D gene. This CDR3 has 11 residues. The ends were cut back, 0 bases at V and 8 bases at J, with 6 bases in the middle. Per the germline V gene, CDR1 is DFQATT and CDR2 is SNEGSKA (reference sequence). The CDR3 sequence: CSARDRSTQYF. Written as DNA, the CDR3 is TGCAGTGCTAGAGACCGGTCTACGCAGTATTTT.

The V and J genes are TRBV3-1 (or the pseudogene TRBV3-2) and TRBJ1-3, with 7 bases lining up with TRBD1. This CDR3 has 13 amino acids. V lost 6 bases and J lost 9; bases outside the gene matches: 8. Germline V gene sequence: CDR1 LGHDT, CDR2 YNNKEL (reference sequence). DNA for the CDR3: TGTGCCAGCAGTCGACAGGGTGGTACCACCATATATTTT. Encoded protein: CASSRQGGTTIYF.

V usage is TRBV5-4 and J usage is TRBJ2-5; 8 bases fit TRBD2. Per germline, CDR1 SGHNT and CDR2 YYREEE (reference sequence). Losses at the gene ends were 2 bases for V and 4 bases for J; bases not matched to a gene: 4. The CDR3 length is 14 residues. The CDR3 nucleotides are TGTGCCAGCAGCTTTACTAGCGGCCGAGAGACCCAGTACTTC. Amino acid sequence: CASSFTSGRETQYF.

The chain employs TRBV6-5 and TRBJ1-1; D is unresolved. This CDR3 has 14 residues. From germline, CDR1 is MNHEY and CDR2 SVGAGI. Trimming took 5 bases from V and 5 from J, leaving 15 bases between them. The chain's CDR3 is CASSPSLGKTEAFF. The DNA of the CDR3 is TGTGCCAGCAGTCCCTCCCTCGGGAAGACTGAAGCTTTCTTT.

This chain uses TRBV3-1 (or the pseudogene TRBV3-2) with TRBJ2-7, with D unresolved. V lost 4 bases and J lost 0, with 13 bases in between. CDR3 length: 15 residues. From germline, CDR1 is LGHDT and CDR2 YNNKEL (reference sequence). CDR3 bases: TGTGCCAGCAGCCCGCCCAACACCTTCTCCTACGAGCAGTACTTC. This translates into CASSPPNTFSYEQYF.

The chain employs TRBV19 and TRBJ1-1; perhaps TRBD1 as D (5 bases). Germline loops: CDR1 LNHDA, CDR2 SQIVND (reference sequence). The CDR3 totals 17 residues. V was pared by 4 bases and J by 1 base, with 19 bases between. The DNA of the CDR3 is TGTGCCAGTAGTAAGTTTATCAGGGAAGGGCCGAACACTGAAGCTTTCTTT. Protein: CASSKFIREGPNTEAFF.

The CDR3 sequence: CASSGPGTGRSLSSYNEQFF. The DNA for the CDR3 is TGTGCCAGCAGCGGCCCCGGGACAGGGCGCTCTTTAAGCTCCTACAATGAGCAGTTCTTC. The gene calls are TRBV9 and TRBJ2-1; 9 nucleotides align to TRBD1. J lost 0 bases, V lost 3 bases, and 16 bases had no gene match. CDR1 and CDR2 from the germline V gene are SGDLS and YYNGEE. This CDR3 region has 20 residues.

J is TRBJ2-2 and V is TRBV18; 9 nucleotides agree with TRBD1. V shed 0 bases, J shed 5 bases, and the junction held 7 bases outside the gene matches. CDR3 size: 17 residues. Looked up from germline, CDR1 is KGHSH and CDR2 is LQKENI. CDR3 nucleotide sequence: TGTGCCAGCTCACCACCCGGGACAGGGTATTCGACCGGGGAGCTGTTTTTT. It translates to CASSPPGTGYSTGELFF.

This chain links TRBV15 with TRBJ1-2; TRBD1 matches at 7 bases. The junction had 8 bases not matched to a gene; V was cut back by 3 bases and J by 4 bases. This CDR3 is built from 15 residues. Germline values: CDR1 LNHNV, CDR2 YYDKDF (reference sequence). The DNA for the CDR3 is TGTGCCACCAGCAGGCCGGGACAGAGCCTCTATGGCTACACCTTC. Translation gives CATSRPGQSLYGYTF.

V is TRBV5-4 and J is TRBJ1-5, with D uncertain. V was trimmed by 0 bases and J by 5 bases, leaving 9 bases between them. CDR1 SGHNT and CDR2 YYREEE come from the germline V gene (reference sequence). The CDR3 contains 14 residues. The DNA for the CDR3 is TGTGCCAGCAGCTTGGATGGAGCGTATCAGCCCCAGCATTTT. Encoded protein: CASSLDGAYQPQHF.

This clone was observed a single time. V and J are TRBV11-2 and TRBJ1-1; D possibly corresponds to TRBD1 (5 bases). Germline V gene data show CDR1 as SGHAT and CDR2 as FQNNGV. The V end lost 1 base, the J end lost 0 bases, and 12 bases lay between the germline ends. The CDR3 spans 16 residues. The CDR3 loop reads CASSLAVTAMNTEAFF. CDR3 nucleotide sequence: TGTGCCAGCAGCTTAGCCGTGACAGCAATGAACACTGAAGCTTTCTTT. Together with reference TRBV11-2 and TRBJ1-1, the CDR3 gives the full variable domain: EAGVAQSPRYKIIEKRQSVAFWCNPISGHATLYWYQQILGQGPKLLIQFQNNGVVDDSQLPKDRFSAERLKGVDSTLKIQPAKLEDSAVYLCASSLAVTAMNTEAFFGQGTRLTVV.

This sequence joins TRBV7-8 and TRBJ2-1, with TRBD1 matching over 8 bases. V lost 5 bases to trimming and J lost 9 bases; unmatched junction nucleotides: 3. CDR3 length: 12 amino acids. Germline CDR1 reads SGHVS; CDR2 reads FQNEAQ. The CDR3 is CASSLGQAEQFF. CDR3 nucleotide sequence: TGTGCCAGCAGCCTGGGACAGGCTGAGCAGTTCTTC. The whole variable domain, remainder taken from reference TRBV7-8 and TRBJ2-1, is GAGVSQSPRYKVAKRGQDVALRCDPISGHVSLFWYQQALGQGPEFLTYFQNEAQLDKSGLPSDRFFAERPEGSVSTLKIQRTQQEDSAVYLCASSLGQAEQFFGPGTRLTVL.

The J gene is TRBJ1-2, the V gene TRBV5-1; a weak D match, TRBD1 (5 bases). This CDR3 comprises 16 residues. Per the germline V gene, CDR1 is SGHRS and CDR2 is YFSETQ. The ends were cut back, 4 bases at V and 4 bases at J, with 20 bases in the middle. The CDR3 here is CASSRGTDLAIYGYTF. CDR3 nucleotide sequence: TGCGCCAGCAGCCGGGGGACTGACCTTGCAATCTATGGCTACACCTTC. The full variable domain, rest sourced from reference TRBV5-1 and TRBJ1-2, is KAGVTQTPRYLIKTRGQQVTLSCSPISGHRSVSWYQQTPGQGLQFLFEYFSETQRNKGNFPGRFSGRQFSNSRSEMNVSTLELGDSALYLCASSRGTDLAIYGYTFGSGTRLTVV.

This rearrangement joins TRBV23-1 to TRBJ2-1; TRBD2 matches 10 bases. TRBV23-1 qualifies as an ORF whose function is uncertain. V lost 2 bases, J lost 7 bases, and 8 bases stayed unmatched. CDR3 length: 16 residues. The CDR3 DNA reads as TGCGCCAGCAGTCAAAACCCAGCGGGGGGGCCAAATGAGCAGTTCTTC. It is translated as CASSQNPAGGPNEQFF.

This clone was detected a few times. The chain is built from TRBV5-1 and TRBJ1-6, with a weak D call TRBD1 (5 bases). The CDR3 is 14 residues long. V gave up 2 bases and J gave up 7 bases, with 10 bases separating them. Looked up from germline, CDR1 is SGHRS and CDR2 is YFSETQ. CDR3 in DNA: TGCGCCAGCAGCTTAGCAGGGAACAATTCACCCCTCCACTTT. Amino acid sequence: CASSLAGNNSPLHF.

This sequence joins TRBV3-1 (or the pseudogene TRBV3-2) and TRBJ1-4, with D possibly being TRBD1 (6 bases). Germline CDR1 LGHDT, CDR2 YNNKEL (reference sequence). Trimming removed 4 bases at V and 7 bases at J, with 19 bases between. This CDR3 contains 16 residues. DNA of the CDR3: TGTGCCAGCAGCCCGATAGAAGGGGGAGAAGGTGAAAAACTGTTTTTT. This translates into CASSPIEGGEGEKLFF.

This chain joins TRBV25-1 and TRBJ1-1, with TRBD1 matching 11 bases. Trimming took 8 bases from V and 11 from J; bases not matched to a gene: 13. This CDR3 is 14 amino acids long. CDR1 and CDR2 from the germline V gene are MGHDK and SYGVNS. The CDR3 DNA sequence: TGTGCCAGCTCCAACGCCGGGACAGGGGGTCGGGCTTTCTTT. It yields the protein CASSNAGTGGRAFF.

The V and J genes are TRBV18 and TRBJ2-7; 9 nucleotides match TRBD1. This CDR3 comprises 15 residues. V lost 0 bases, J lost 7 bases, and 7 bases stayed unmatched. Germline V gene sequence: CDR1 KGHSH, CDR2 LQKENI. The CDR3 sequence: CASSPPETGGKEQYF. DNA of the CDR3: TGTGCCAGCTCACCACCCGAGACAGGGGGTAAAGAGCAGTACTTC.

The CDR3 reads CASSYGDSEAFF. The CDR3 DNA sequence: TGTGCCAGCAGTTACGGGGACAGTGAAGCTTTCTTT. The chain employs TRBV6-5 and TRBJ1-1, with TRBD1 identical over 7 bases. Germline V CDR1 and CDR2: MNHEY, SVGAGI. The CDR3 runs 12 residues. The V segment lost 2 bases and the J segment 7 bases; nucleotides outside the gene matches: 1.

The J gene is TRBJ2-1, the V gene TRBV3-1 (or the pseudogene TRBV3-2); 11 nucleotides match TRBD1. The CDR3 extends over 15 amino acids. V gave up 5 bases and J gave up 9 bases; unmatched junction bases: 9. The germline V gene encodes CDR1 LGHDT and CDR2 YNNKEL (reference sequence). For the CDR3, the DNA is TGTGCCAGCAGCTCTAGCGGGACAGGGGGGAGTGAGCAGTTCTTC. Amino acids: CASSSSGTGGSEQFF.

The gene calls are TRBV2 and TRBJ2-7, with 11 bases lining up with TRBD2. Germline CDR1 and CDR2: SNHLY and FYNNEI. CDR3 length: 14 residues. The junction had 4 bases not matched to a gene; V was cut back by 6 bases and J by 3 bases. CDR3 sequence reads: CASRTGTSGYEQYF. The CDR3 coding sequence is TGTGCCAGCAGGACCGGGACTAGCGGCTACGAGCAGTACTTC.

This chain uses TRBV3-1 (or the pseudogene TRBV3-2) with TRBJ1-1; D uncertain. This CDR3 has 15 residues. Germline-derived CDR1 and CDR2 are LGHDT and YNNKEL (reference sequence). The ends were cut back, 0 bases at V and 3 bases at J, with 11 bases in the middle. CDR3 residues: CASSQDIGGYTEAFF. CDR3 in DNA: TGTGCCAGCAGCCAAGATATCGGCGGGTACACTGAAGCTTTCTTT.